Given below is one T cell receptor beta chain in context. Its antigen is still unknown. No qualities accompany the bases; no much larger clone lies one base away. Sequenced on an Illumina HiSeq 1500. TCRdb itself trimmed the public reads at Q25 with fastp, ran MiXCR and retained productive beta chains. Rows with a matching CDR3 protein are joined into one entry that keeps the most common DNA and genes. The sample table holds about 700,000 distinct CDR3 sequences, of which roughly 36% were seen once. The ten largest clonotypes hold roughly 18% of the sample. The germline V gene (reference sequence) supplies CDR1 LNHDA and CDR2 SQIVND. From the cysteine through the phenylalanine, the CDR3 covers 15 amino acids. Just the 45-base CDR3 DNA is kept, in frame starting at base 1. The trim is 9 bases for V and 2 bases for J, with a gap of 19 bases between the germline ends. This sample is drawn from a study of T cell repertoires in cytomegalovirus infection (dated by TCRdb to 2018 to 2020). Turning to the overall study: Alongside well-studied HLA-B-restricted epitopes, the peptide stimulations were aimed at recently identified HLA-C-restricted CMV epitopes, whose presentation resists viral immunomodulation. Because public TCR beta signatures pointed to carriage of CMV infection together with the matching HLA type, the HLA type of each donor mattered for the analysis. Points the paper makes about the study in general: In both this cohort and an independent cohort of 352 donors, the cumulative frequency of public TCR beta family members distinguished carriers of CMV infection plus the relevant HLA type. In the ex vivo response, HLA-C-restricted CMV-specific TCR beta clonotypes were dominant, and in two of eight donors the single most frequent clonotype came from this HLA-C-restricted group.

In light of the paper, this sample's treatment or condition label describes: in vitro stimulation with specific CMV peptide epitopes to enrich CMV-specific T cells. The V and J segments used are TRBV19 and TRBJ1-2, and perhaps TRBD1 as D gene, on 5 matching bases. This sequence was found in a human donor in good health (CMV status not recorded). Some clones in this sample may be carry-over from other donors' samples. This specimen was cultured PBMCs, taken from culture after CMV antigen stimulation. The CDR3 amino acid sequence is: CASLGGNSLNYGYTF. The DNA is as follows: TGTGCCAGCCTGGGGGGAAACTCCCTGAACTATGGCTACACCTTC. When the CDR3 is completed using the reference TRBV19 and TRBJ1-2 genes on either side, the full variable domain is DGGITQSPKYLFRKEGQNVTLSCEQNLNHDAMYWYRQDPGQGLRLIYYSQIVNDFQKGDIAEGYSVSREKKESFPLTVTSAQKNPTAFYLCASLGGNSLNYGYTFGSGTRLTVV.